The clone carrying this TCR beta chain was observed a handful of times. It was around 11 ml of fresh peripheral blood that supplied the PBMCs. The data derive from a study of T cells in Graves' hyperthyroidism and ophthalmopathy. CDR3 length: 16 residues. The germline CDR1 and CDR2 sequences are MNHNY and SVGAGI (reference sequence). V was trimmed by 0 bases and J by 8 bases, leaving 19 bases between them. TCR beta CDR3 regions were amplified from RNA transcripts. First-round RT-PCR targeting the TCR CDR3 was performed with the HTBI primer set. TCRdb re-analysed the multiplex PCR reads in MiXCR, keeping a single row per CDR3 protein. The data contain about 420,000 distinct CDR3 sequences, about 15% of them singletons.

Sequencing used blood. The chain combines TRBV6-6 with TRBJ1-1; D not resolved. The source of this sequence is a woman under 30 with Graves' hyperthyroidism. CDR3 nucleotides: TGTGCCAGCAGTTACTCAGACGCGGACCTGAAGGCCGAAGCTTTCTTT. It encodes CASSYSDADLKAEAFF.